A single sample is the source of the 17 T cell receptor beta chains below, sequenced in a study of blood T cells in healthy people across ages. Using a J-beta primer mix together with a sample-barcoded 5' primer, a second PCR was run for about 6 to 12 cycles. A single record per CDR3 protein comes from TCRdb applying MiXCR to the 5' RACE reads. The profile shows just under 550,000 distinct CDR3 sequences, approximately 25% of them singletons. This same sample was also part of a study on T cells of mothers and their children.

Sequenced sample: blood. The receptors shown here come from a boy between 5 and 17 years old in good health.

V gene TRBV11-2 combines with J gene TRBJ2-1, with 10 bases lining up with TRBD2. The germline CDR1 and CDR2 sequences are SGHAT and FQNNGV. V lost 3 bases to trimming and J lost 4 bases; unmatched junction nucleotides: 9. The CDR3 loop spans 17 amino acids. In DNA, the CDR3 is TGTGCCAGCAGCTTCAACCGACTAGCGGGCCAATACAATGAGCAGTTCTTC. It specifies CASSFNRLAGQYNEQFF.

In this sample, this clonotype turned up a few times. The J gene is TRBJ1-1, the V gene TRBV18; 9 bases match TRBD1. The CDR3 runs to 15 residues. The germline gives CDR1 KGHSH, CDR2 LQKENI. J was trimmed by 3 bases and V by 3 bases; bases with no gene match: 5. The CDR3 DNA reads TGTGCCAGCTCACCCTGGGACAGGGAAGACACTGAAGCTTTCTTT. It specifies CASSPWDREDTEAFF.

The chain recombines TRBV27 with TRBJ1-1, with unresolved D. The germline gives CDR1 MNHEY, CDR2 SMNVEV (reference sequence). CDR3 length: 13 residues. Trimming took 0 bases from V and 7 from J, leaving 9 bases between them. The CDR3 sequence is CASSLSGKYEAFF. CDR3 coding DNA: TGTGCCAGCAGTTTATCGGGCAAGTATGAAGCTTTCTTT.

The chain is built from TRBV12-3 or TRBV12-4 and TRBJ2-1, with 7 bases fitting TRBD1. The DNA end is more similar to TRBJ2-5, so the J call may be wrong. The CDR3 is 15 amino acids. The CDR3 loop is CASSLMGTAQETQYF. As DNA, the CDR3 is TGTGCCAGCAGTTTAATGGGGACAGCTCAAGAGACCCAGTACTTC.

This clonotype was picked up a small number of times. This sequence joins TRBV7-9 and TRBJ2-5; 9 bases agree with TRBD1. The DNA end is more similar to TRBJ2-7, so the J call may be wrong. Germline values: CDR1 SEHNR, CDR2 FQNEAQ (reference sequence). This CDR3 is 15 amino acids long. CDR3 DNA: TGTGCCAGCAGCTCCACGACAGGGGGTTTCTACGAGCAGTACTTC. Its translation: CASSSTTGGFYEQYF.

The CDR3 spells CASSQSGQYTGELFF. The CDR3 DNA is TGTGCCAGCAGCCAAAGTGGGCAGTACACCGGGGAGCTGTTTTTT. This chain joins TRBV5-4 and TRBJ2-2; D remains unclear. V lost 4 bases and J lost 3, with 13 bases in between. Looked up from germline, CDR1 is SGHNT and CDR2 is YYREEE (reference sequence). The CDR3 runs to 15 residues.

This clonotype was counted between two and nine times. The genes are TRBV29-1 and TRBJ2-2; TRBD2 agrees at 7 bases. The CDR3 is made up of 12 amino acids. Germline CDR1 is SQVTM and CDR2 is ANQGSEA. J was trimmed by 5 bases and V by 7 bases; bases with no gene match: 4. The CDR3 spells CSGGRPTGELFF. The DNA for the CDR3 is TGCAGCGGCGGGAGACCGACCGGGGAGCTGTTTTTT.

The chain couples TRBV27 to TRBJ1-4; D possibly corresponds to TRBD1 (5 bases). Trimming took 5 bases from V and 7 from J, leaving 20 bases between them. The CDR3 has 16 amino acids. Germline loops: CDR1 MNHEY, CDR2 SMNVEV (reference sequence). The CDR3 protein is CASSPKGHPRGEKLFF. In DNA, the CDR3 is TGTGCCAGCAGTCCGAAGGGGCACCCGCGGGGTGAAAAACTGTTTTTT.

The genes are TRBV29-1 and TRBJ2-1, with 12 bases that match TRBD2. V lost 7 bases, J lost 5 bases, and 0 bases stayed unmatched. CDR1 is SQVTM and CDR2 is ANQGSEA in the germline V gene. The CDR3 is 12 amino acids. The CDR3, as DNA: TGCAGCGGGACTAGCGGGAACAATGAGCAGTTCTTC. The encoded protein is CSGTSGNNEQFF.

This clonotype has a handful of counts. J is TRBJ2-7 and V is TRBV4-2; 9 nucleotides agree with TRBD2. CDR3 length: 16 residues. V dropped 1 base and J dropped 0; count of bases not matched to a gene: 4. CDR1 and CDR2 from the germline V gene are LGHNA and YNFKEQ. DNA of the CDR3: TGTGCCAGCAGCCAAGGGAGCGGGAGGTTCTCCTACGAGCAGTACTTC. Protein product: CASSQGSGRFSYEQYF.

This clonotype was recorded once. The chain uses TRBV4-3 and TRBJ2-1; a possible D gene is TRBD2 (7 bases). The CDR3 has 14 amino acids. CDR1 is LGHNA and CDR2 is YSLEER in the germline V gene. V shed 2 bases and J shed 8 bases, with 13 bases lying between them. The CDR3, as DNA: TGCGCCAGCAGCCAACTAGGGGGGGTCCATGAGCAGTTCTTC. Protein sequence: CASSQLGGVHEQFF.

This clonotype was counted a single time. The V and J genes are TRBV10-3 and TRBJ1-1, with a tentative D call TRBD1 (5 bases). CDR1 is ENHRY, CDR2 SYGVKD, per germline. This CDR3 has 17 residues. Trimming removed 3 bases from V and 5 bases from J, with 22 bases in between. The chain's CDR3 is CAISERARGAPSTEAFF. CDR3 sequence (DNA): TGTGCCATCAGTGAAAGGGCCAGAGGGGCCCCTAGTACTGAAGCTTTCTTT.

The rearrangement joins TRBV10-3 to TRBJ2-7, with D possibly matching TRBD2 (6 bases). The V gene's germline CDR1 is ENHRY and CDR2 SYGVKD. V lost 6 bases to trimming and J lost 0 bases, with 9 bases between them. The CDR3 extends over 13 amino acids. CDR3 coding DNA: TGTGCCATCAGGGACGGGGGCTCCTACGAGCAGTACTTC. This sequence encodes CAIRDGGSYEQYF.

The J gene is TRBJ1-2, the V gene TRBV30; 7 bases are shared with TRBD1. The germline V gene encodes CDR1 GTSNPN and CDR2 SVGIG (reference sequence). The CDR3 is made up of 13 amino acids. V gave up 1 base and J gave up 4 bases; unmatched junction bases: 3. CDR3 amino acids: CAWSGDRTYGYTF. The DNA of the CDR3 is TGTGCCTGGAGTGGGGACAGAACCTATGGCTACACCTTC.

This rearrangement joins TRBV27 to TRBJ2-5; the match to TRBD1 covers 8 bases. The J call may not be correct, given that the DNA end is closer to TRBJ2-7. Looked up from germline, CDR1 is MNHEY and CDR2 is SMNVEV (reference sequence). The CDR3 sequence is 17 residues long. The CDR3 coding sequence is TGTGCCAGCAGGCCCCAGGGGGCAATATGGAGCTCCTACGAGCAGTACTTC. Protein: CASRPQGAIWSSYEQYF.

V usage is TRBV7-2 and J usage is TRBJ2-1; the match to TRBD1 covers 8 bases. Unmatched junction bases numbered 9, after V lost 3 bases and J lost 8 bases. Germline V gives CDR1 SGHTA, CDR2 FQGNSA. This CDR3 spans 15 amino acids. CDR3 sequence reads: CASSFRGLDYHEQFF. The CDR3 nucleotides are TGTGCCAGCAGCTTCAGGGGGCTGGATTACCATGAGCAGTTCTTC.

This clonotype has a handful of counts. CDR3 amino acids: CASSSLGGRLAGPPPSYEQYF. The CDR3 coding sequence is TGTGCCAGCAGCTCCTTAGGGGGCAGACTAGCGGGTCCTCCCCCCTCCTACGAGCAGTACTTC. This chain joins TRBV11-2 and TRBJ2-5; 10 bases line up with TRBD2. The end of the DNA fits TRBJ2-7 better, so the J call may be wrong. Germline V lookup: CDR1 SGHAT, CDR2 FQNNGV. CDR3 length equals 21 residues.